The T cell receptor beta chain described here comes from a study of blood T cell repertoires in COVID-19 (TCRdb year 2020). With respect to the entire study: Samples from collaborators originated in the United States, Italy and Spain and spanned both the acute and convalescent phases of COVID-19. The prospective study material was composed of cDNA or gDNA derived from T cells, B-cell-depleted T cells, or PBMCs. The dataset comprised deeply sampled blood TCRbeta repertoires from subjects exposed to, actively infected with, or recovered from COVID-19. The repertoires were released in a freely available public database meant as a resource for research on the immune response to SARS-CoV-2. The samples were drawn from the first 160 participants of the ongoing ImmuneRACE study and from 1,254 subjects provided by 6 global collaborators. The sample metadata nearly always contained a de-identified subject ID, COVID-19 status, age in years and sex. HLA class I and class II types, where available, came from metadata supplied by the sample provider rather than from assay-based typing.

With respect to this clone: The clone's antigen remains unknown. Base qualities were left out, and no much larger clone turns up one base away.

General study outcomes and caveats: The quantity of clinical and demographic metadata differed by source and by participant and was supplied without curation.

At one collaborating source in Seattle, patients were enrolled during active infection and were followed longitudinally through the course of disease. Collaborating institutions collected whole blood in K2EDTA tubes following their own protocols. Collaborator samples were shipped for TCRbeta analysis as frozen whole blood, isolated PBMCs, or DNA extracted from either sample type. The immunoSEQ Assay, a bias-controlled multiplex PCR, was used to amplify TCRbeta CDR3 regions from genomic DNA. The original methods were these. Within the assay, amplification of reference gene primers was used to estimate how many nucleated cells each sample contained. Sequence reads were collapsed and filtered to measure the absolute abundance of every unique TCRbeta CDR3 rearrangement. For each sample, productive Simpson clonality was calculated by taking the square root of Simpson's diversity index across productive rearrangements. This immuneACCESS table, as held by TCRdb, lists in-frame sequences with V and J called but not all clones. Of the missing ones, under half trace to an unresolved V gene in checked studies; the others have no known cause. V and J calls and clone size are as listed in that table; D and trimming were resolved from the DNA. The sample table shows approximately 290,000 clones, and roughly 88% are seen once. The ten largest clones add up to 0.87% of the sample.

V is cut back by 4 bases and J by 4 bases, with 7 bases in the junction unmatched. Per the germline V gene (reference sequence), GTSNPN is the CDR1 and SVGIG is the CDR2. The CDR3 covers 14 residues, taking in both the cysteine and the phenylalanine. Only CDR3 DNA is held: 42 bases, read in frame from base 1. The rearrangement joined TRBV30 to TRBJ1-3, with 7 junctional bases fitting TRBD1. Material: peripheral blood. This clonotype was obtained from a human donor with COVID-19, enrolled during active disease. The donor label of this sample is uncertain. The DNA is as follows: TGTGCCTGGACGGGGACAGCCTTAGGAAACACCATATATTTT. Its translation is CAWTGTALGNTIYF.